Below, 9 T cell receptor beta chains from the same sample are listed, as sequenced in a study of blood T cell repertoires in COVID-19. Method: immunoSEQ multiplex PCR; TCRdb's copy keeps in-frame clones and lacks some. The table lists some 190,000 clones, under 90% of them singletons. Material: peripheral blood. The receptors originated from a woman aged 80 or older with COVID-19, enrolled during active disease.

This clone came up a few times. This chain uses TRBV6-5 with TRBJ2-1, with TRBD2 identical over 9 bases. The CDR3 contains 15 residues. CDR1 is MNHEY, CDR2 SVGAGI, per germline. V shed 4 bases and J 0 bases; nucleotides not matched to a gene: 1. CDR3 sequence reads: CASSLAGASYNEQFF. The CDR3 nucleotides read TGTGCCAGCAGTTTAGCGGGGGCCTCCTACAATGAGCAGTTCTTC.

The rearrangement joins TRBV9 to TRBJ2-3; D ambiguous. The CDR3 has 16 amino acids. V lost 3 bases, J lost 0 bases, and 14 bases lay in between. Germline V gives CDR1 SGDLS, CDR2 YYNGEE. This chain's CDR3 is CASSGPPAHSTDTQYF. CDR3 in DNA: TGTGCCAGCAGCGGGCCCCCCGCCCATAGCACAGATACGCAGTATTTT.

This chain links TRBV20-1 with TRBJ2-5, with D perhaps TRBD2 (6 bases). The germline V gene encodes CDR1 DFQATT and CDR2 SNEGSKA (reference sequence). This CDR3 spans 11 amino acids. CDR3 nucleotides: TGCGGAGGGACCCTGCAAGAGACCCAGTACTTC. Its translation: CGGTLQETQYF.

The rearrangement uses TRBV28 and TRBJ1-5; D is unclear. CDR1 is MDHEN, CDR2 SYDVKM, per germline. The CDR3 consists of 14 residues. Trimming took 2 bases from V and 1 from J, leaving 6 bases between them. This CDR3 reads CASSLGRSNQPQHF. The CDR3 DNA sequence: TGTGCCAGCAGTTTAGGGAGAAGCAATCAGCCCCAGCATTTT.

V gene TRBV6-5 combines with J gene TRBJ1-2; 7 nucleotides match TRBD1. The junction had 4 bases not matched to a gene; V was cut back by 1 base and J by 8 bases. CDR1 is MNHEY and CDR2 is SVGAGI in the germline V gene. The CDR3 runs to 13 residues. This CDR3 reads CASSYLNRGGYTF. The CDR3 DNA follows: TGTGCCAGCAGTTACTTGAACAGGGGCGGCTACACCTTC.

The genes are TRBV28 and TRBJ2-7; weak D call: TRBD2 (6 bases). The CDR3 sequence is 13 residues long. Trimming removed 8 bases at V and 0 bases at J, with 11 bases between. The germline CDR1 and CDR2 sequences are MDHEN and SYDVKM. CDR3 sequence: CASEGRGSYEQYF. In nucleotides, the CDR3 is TGTGCCAGCGAGGGGCGGGGCTCCTACGAGCAGTACTTC.

This rearrangement joins TRBV28 to TRBJ2-2, with TRBD1 matching 7 bases. The CDR3 runs to 15 residues. CDR1 MDHEN and CDR2 SYDVKM come from the germline V gene. Trimming removed 8 bases from V and 7 bases from J; junction bases left unmatched: 13. CDR3 coding DNA: TGTGCCAGCGCCCGAGGGGGCAGGGTAGTCGGGGAGCTGTTTTTT. It codes for CASARGGRVVGELFF.

This rearrangement joins TRBV12-3 or TRBV12-4 to TRBJ1-2; D not certain. V gave up 3 bases and J gave up 1 base, with 6 bases separating them. This CDR3 is 13 amino acids long. The CDR3 DNA is TGTGCCAGCAGTTTTAACGGTAACTATGGCTACACCTTC. It yields the protein CASSFNGNYGYTF.

This chain connects TRBV25-1 to TRBJ2-5; 11 bases map to TRBD2. Germline CDR1 reads MGHDK; CDR2 reads SYGVNS. The V gene end was trimmed by 3 bases and the J gene end by 5 bases; junction bases not matched to a gene: 2. The CDR3 is 14 residues long. CDR3 nucleotide sequence: TGTGCCAGCAGTGAGACTAGCGGGGTCGAGACCCAGTACTTC. This codes for CASSETSGVETQYF. The full variable domain, with the rest looked up from reference TRBV25-1 and TRBJ2-5, is EADIYQTPRYLVIGTGKKITLECSQTMGHDKMYWYQQDPGMELHLIHYSYGVNSTEKGDLSSESTVSRIRTEHFPLTLESARPSHTSQYLCASSETSGVETQYFGPGTRLLVL.